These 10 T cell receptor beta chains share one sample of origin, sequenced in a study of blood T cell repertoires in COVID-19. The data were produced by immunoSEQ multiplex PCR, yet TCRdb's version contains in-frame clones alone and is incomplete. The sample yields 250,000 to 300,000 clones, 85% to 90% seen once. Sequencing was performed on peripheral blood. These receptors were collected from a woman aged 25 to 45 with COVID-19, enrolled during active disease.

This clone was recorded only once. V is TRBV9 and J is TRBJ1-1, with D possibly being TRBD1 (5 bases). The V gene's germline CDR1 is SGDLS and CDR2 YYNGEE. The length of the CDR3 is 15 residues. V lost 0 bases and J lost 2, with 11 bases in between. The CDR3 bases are TGTGCCAGCAGCGTAGTGGGAGGGGCAAACACTGAAGCTTTCTTT. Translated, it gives CASSVVGGANTEAFF.

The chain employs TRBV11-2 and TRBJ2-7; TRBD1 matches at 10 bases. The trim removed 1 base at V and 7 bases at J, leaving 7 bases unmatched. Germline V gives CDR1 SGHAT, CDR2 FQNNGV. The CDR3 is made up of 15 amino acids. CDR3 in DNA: TGTGCCAGCAGCTTAGGGGGGGGACAGGGGTTGGAGCAGTACTTC. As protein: CASSLGGGQGLEQYF.

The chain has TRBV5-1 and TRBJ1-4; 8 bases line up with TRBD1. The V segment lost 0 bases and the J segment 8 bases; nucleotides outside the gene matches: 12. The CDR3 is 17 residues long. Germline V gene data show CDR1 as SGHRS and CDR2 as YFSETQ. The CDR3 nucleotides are TGCGCCAGCAGCTTGGCCGGACAGGGCGGGCGGCGGGAAAAACTGTTTTTT. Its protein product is CASSLAGQGGRREKLFF.

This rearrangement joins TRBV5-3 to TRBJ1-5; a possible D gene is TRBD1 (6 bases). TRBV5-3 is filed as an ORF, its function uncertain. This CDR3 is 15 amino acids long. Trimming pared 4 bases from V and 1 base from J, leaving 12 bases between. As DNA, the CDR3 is TGTGCCAGAAGCCCGGGACATAGGAGCAATCAGCCCCAGCATTTT. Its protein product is CARSPGHRSNQPQHF.

CDR3 sequence reads: CASSLGYSGNTIYF. In DNA, the CDR3 is TGTGCCAGCTCCCTCGGTTACTCTGGAAACACCATATATTTT. J is TRBJ1-3 and V is TRBV19, with D unresolved. This CDR3 spans 14 amino acids. Germline CDR1 and CDR2: LNHDA and SQIVND (reference sequence). Trimming left V 9 bases short and J 0 bases short, with 12 bases between.

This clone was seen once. The DNA of the CDR3 is TGTGCCAGCTCGGCGGGGAGGGAGACCCAGTACTTC. Amino acid sequence: CASSAGRETQYF. The chain couples TRBV28 to TRBJ2-5; TRBD2 might be the D (6 bases). CDR3 length equals 12 residues. V shed 8 bases and J shed 5 bases, with 12 bases lying between them. Germline lookup yields CDR1 MDHEN and CDR2 SYDVKM. Using reference TRBV28 and TRBJ2-5 for the parts outside the CDR3, the full variable domain is DVKVTQSSRYLVKRTGEKVFLECVQDMDHENMFWYRQDPGLGLRLIYFSYDVKMKEKGDIPEGYSVSREKKERFSLILESASTNQTSMYLCASSAGRETQYFGPGTRLLVL.

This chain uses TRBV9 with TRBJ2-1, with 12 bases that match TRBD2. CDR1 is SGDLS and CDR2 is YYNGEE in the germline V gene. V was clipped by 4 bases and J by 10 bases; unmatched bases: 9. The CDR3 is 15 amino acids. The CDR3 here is CASSPPTSGRQEQFF. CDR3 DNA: TGTGCCAGCAGCCCGCCGACTAGCGGGAGACAGGAGCAGTTCTTC.

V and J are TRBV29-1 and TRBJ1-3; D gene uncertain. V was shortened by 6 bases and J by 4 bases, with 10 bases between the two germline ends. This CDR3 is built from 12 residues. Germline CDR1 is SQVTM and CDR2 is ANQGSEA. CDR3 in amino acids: CSVKGGGNTIYF. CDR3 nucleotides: TGCAGCGTAAAGGGAGGAGGAAACACCATATATTTT. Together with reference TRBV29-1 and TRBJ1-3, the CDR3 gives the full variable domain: SAVISQKPSRDICQRGTSLTIQCQVDSQVTMMFWYRQQPGQSLTLIATANQGSEATYESGFVIDKFPISRPNLTFSTLTVSNMSPEDSSIYLCSVKGGGNTIYFGEGSWLTVV.

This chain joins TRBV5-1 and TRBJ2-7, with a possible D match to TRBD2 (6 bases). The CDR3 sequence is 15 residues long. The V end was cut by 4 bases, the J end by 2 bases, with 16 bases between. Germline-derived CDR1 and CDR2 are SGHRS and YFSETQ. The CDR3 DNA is TGCGCCAGCAGCGACCCCGGGACTGGCCCCTACGAGCAGTACTTC. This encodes CASSDPGTGPYEQYF.

The CDR3 DNA follows: TGTGCCAGCAGCGTAGAGTCGGGGGTCTACGAGCAGTACTTC. This translates into CASSVESGVYEQYF. The gene calls are TRBV9 and TRBJ2-7; D might be TRBD2 (6 bases). The CDR3 sequence is 14 residues long. The V and J ends lost 0 bases and 3 bases respectively, with 10 bases between them. Germline-derived CDR1 and CDR2 are SGDLS and YYNGEE.